This note documents a single T cell receptor beta chain sequence. What antigen it recognizes has not been identified. No clone much larger than this one lies a single base away; base qualities are absent. The CDR3 measures 15 amino acids from cysteine to phenylalanine. Only CDR3 DNA remains: 45 bases, in frame from the first base. Germline trimming amounts to 0 bases on V and 1 base on J, with 1 as the count of junction bases outside the gene matches. CDR1 SGHAT and CDR2 FQNNGV are derived from the germline V gene. The data were taken from a study of OX40 agonist ivuxolimab in advanced cancers. Some background on the complete study: Ivuxolimab was an agonistic, fully human IgG2 monoclonal antibody directed against OX40 (CD134), a costimulatory receptor. Intravenous ivuxolimab was administered to patients every 2 weeks at six dose levels: 0.01, 0.1, 0.3, 1.5, 3 and 10 mg/kg. Among the 52 dose-escalation patients, around 20 had hepatocellular carcinoma, 15 or so melanoma, 9 renal cell carcinoma and 9 head and neck cancer. The dose-escalation cohort was over 70% male with a mean age of 60 years, ranging from roughly 20 to 80. Prior anti-PD-1, anti-PD-L1 or anti-CTLA-4 therapy was permitted, and checkpoint inhibitors had been received by more than 35% of dose-escalation patients. Partial responses were achieved by three dose-escalation patients, of whom one had hepatocellular carcinoma and two had cutaneous melanoma. Peripheral TCRbeta sequencing aimed to test whether ivuxolimab altered TCR sequence diversity and caused clonal T-cell expansion. The paper describes the monotherapy dose-escalation part (N ≈ 51 patients) of the phase I trial of ivuxolimab.

Genomic DNA was isolated from the sorted cells so that the TCRbeta CDR3 region could be sequenced. TCRbeta CDR3 regions were sequenced using the immunoSEQ Assay. The immuneACCESS repertoire file appears here via TCRdb, limited to in-frame rearrangements. These files lack a portion of the clones; in checked studies, under half of the deficit traces to unresolved V genes, and the cause of the others is not known. This sample lists about 82,000 clones; around 83% were detected once. The biggest ten clones account for just under 1% of the sample. The paper as a whole reports these results and caveats: At doses from 0.1 to 3.0 mg/kg, clonal expansion was seen in both CD4+ and CD8+ blood T cells between baseline and week 6. Low levels of normalized T-cell clonal expansion were also seen in some patients who did not respond. Which antigens the clonally expanded peripheral T cells were specific for was not determined. After ivuxolimab, CD8+ T cells had more expanded clones than CD4+ T cells on average. In the 0.1-3.0 mg/kg groups, partial responders were among the patients with the lowest normalized peripheral clonal expansion, particularly in CD8+ T cells.

The trial excluded patients who had a history of autoimmune disease or who were on systemic immunosuppression. In every dose cohort, peripheral blood was drawn for TCR sequencing at baseline, cycle 4 day 1, and cycle 7 day 1. The samples were drawn from a first-in-human, open-label, multicenter phase I dose-escalation trial of ivuxolimab. Adults with locally advanced or metastatic melanoma, renal cell, hepatocellular, or head and neck squamous cell carcinoma were enrolled in the trial. CD4+ and CD8+ T cells were sorted separately from peripheral blood before TCR sequencing. This material consisted of CD4+ or CD8+ T cells sorted from blood, taken in a trial of the OX40 agonist ivuxolimab. This receptor was taken from an adult with an advanced solid tumor such as melanoma, head and neck, liver or kidney cancer. The chain was built from TRBV11-2 and TRBJ2-3; 7 of the junction bases match TRBD2. The CDR3 region has the sequence CASSLDRGGTDTQYF. The bases are TGTGCCAGCAGCTTAGATCGGGGGGGCACAGATACGCAGTATTTT.